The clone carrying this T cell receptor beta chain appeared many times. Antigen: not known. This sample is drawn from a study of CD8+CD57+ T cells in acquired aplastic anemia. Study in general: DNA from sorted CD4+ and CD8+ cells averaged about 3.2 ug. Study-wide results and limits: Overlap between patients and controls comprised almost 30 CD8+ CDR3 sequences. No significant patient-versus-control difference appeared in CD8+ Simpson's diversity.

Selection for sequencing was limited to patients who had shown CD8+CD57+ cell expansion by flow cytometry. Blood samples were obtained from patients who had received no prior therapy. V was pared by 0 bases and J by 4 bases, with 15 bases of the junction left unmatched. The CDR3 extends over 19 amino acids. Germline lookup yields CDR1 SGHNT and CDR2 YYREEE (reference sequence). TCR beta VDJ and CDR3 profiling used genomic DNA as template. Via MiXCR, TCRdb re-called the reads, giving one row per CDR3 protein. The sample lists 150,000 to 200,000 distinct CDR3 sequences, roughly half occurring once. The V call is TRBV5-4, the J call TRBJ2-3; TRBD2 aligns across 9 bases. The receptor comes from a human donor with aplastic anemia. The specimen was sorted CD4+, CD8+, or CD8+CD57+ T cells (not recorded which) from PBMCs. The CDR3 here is CASSLAPRRSGRSADTQYF. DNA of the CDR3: TGTGCCAGCAGCTTGGCCCCTAGGAGGAGCGGGAGGTCGGCAGATACGCAGTATTTT.